This TCR beta chain comes out of a study of T-cell reconstitution after alpha-beta-depleted transplantation in children (TCRdb year 2016). Regarding the complete study: Using TCR repertoire profiling, the study followed T-cell immune reconstitution in a quantitative way in children after TCRalphabeta/CD19-depleted allogeneic hematopoietic cell transplantation.

Explained via the paper, the treatment or condition label denotes: allogeneic hematopoietic cell transplantation with graft depleted of TCRalphabeta T cells and CD19 B cells. The children who served as transplant recipients had been given grafts of TCRalphabeta/CD19-depleted allogeneic hematopoietic cells. What the work shows at the level of the full study, not this receptor alone: In some patients, high TCRbeta diversity at day 60 was attributed to recipient T cells and intrathymic progenitors that had survived conditioning. Apparently early alphabetaT-cell count recovery about two months after transplant reportedly relied on only several hundred rapidly expanded clones derived from non-depleted graft cells. Over the following months the frequencies of hyperexpanded clones went down, and after one year T-cell counts and TCRbeta diversity were mostly credited to newly produced T cells.

The receptor library was made with PCR. The instrument given in TCRdb is Illumina HiSeq 2500. Molecular barcoding was employed in the preparation of TCR libraries, with unique molecular identifiers being used to normalize TCRbeta repertoire quantification. The public sequencing data were trimmed at Q25 with fastp and processed into clonotypes with MiXCR by TCRdb, which kept only in-frame beta chains. Every entry covers one CDR3 protein and lists the most common genes and DNA from its rows. Present in this sample are hundreds of thousands of distinct CDR3 sequences, approximately 13% of which were seen just once. Jointly, the top ten make up about 2% of the sample. Comment on this clonotype: Its antigen target is currently unknown. Base qualities are missing; no much larger clone stands one base away.

Taken from cysteine to phenylalanine, the CDR3 has 17 residues. Just CDR3 DNA is preserved here, 51 bases in frame from base 1. The germline V gene (reference sequence) gives CDR1 as DFQATT and CDR2 as SNEGSKA. The V and J ends are trimmed by 2 bases and 6 bases, leaving 26 bases between them. The origin of this receptor is a male patient aged 10 to 17 who had a stem cell transplant for acute myeloid leukemia, so the T cells may come from the graft donor. This specimen consisted of PBMCs, mostly from graft donor cells, obtained 360 days after TCRalphabeta/CD19-depleted stem cell transplant. Rearrangement joined TRBV20-1 to TRBJ2-7; possibly the D gene is TRBD2, per 6 matching bases. The DNA is as follows: TGCAGTGCTAGATTGGGTAGGATGCGACTAGTCATCAGCGAGCAGTACTTC. Translated, this gives CSARLGRMRLVISEQYF.